The clone carrying this T cell receptor (beta chain) was seen a handful of times. Its antigen is currently unknown. This specimen belongs to a study of response to subunit inactivated influenza vaccine. V was pared by 6 bases and J by 1 base, with 3 bases of the junction left unmatched. Germline-derived CDR1 and CDR2 are SGHVS and FQNEAQ. The CDR3 has 15 amino acids. Study-level points and caveats: Seasonal influenza vaccination, on each occasion, was suggested by the authors to recruit few new T cells.

TCRdb reprocessed the RT-PCR reads via MiXCR and lists one record per CDR3 protein. The table has roughly 570,000 distinct CDR3 sequences, roughly 15% seen once; the top ten hold around 10%. The sequenced sample was PBMCs from blood, obtained about 11 days after vaccination. The chain joins TRBV7-8 to TRBJ2-2; 9 bases agree with TRBD2. This receptor was identified in a man aged 50 to 60 who received an inactivated influenza vaccine. The CDR3 region is CASSPRGGNTGELFF. DNA of the CDR3: TGTGCCAGCAGTCCGCGGGGGGGGAACACCGGGGAGCTGTTTTTT. The variable domain in full, with the rest retrieved from reference TRBV7-8 and TRBJ2-2, is GAGVSQSPRYKVAKRGQDVALRCDPISGHVSLFWYQQALGQGPEFLTYFQNEAQLDKSGLPSDRFFAERPEGSVSTLKIQRTQQEDSAVYLCASSPRGGNTGELFFGEGSRLTVL.